This TCR beta chain was recovered during a study of human T cells and chemical hapten exposure. Looking at the study overall: In the roughly 25-week study, patients were dosed weekly with diphenylcyclopropenone on the scalp throughout.

Germline V gene lookup returns CDR1 LGHDT and CDR2 YNNKEL (reference sequence). The V end lost 6 bases, the J end lost 0 bases, and 9 bases lay between the germline ends. The CDR3 is 14 amino acids. Time point of the sample: patch test 1, 2 weeks after DPC sensitization. Treatment in this sample: therapeutic diphenylcyclopropenone sensitization with weekly scalp DPC. This clonotype was picked up many times. TCRdb fed the RACE reads into MiXCR, producing one record per CDR3 protein. The sample holds roughly 70,000 distinct CDR3 sequences; 9.8% are singletons and the top ten take 3.3%. The chain is built from TRBV3-1 and TRBJ1-3; D call uncertain. The material sequenced was whole blood, taken in connection with sensitization to the hapten diphenylcyclopropenone (DPC). The clonotype originates from a woman in her forties with alopecia areata. Some clones in this sample may be carry-over from other donors' samples. CDR3 DNA: TGTGCCAGCAGTCGGACTAACTCTGGAAACACCATATATTTT. This sequence encodes CASSRTNSGNTIYF.